This TCR beta chain originates from a study of cytomegalovirus exposure and HLA in healthy donors. Whole-study findings and limits: Specific recognition of CMV antigens was confirmed in vitro for a few chains (all CMV-associated). Cytomegalovirus association was assigned to more than 150 TCR beta chains.

The germline V and J ends were trimmed by 8 bases and 1 base, with 14 bases remaining between them. In germline, CDR1 is WNHNN, CDR2 SYGVQD (reference sequence). This CDR3 has 14 amino acids. Regarding this clone: The antigen is unknown.

Primers: 60 Vbeta forward and 13 Jbeta reverse. Generated by immunoSEQ multiplex PCR, the TCRdb table keeps only in-frame clones and is missing some. The table shows 90,000 to 110,000 clones, with 69% occurring only once. This rearrangement joins TRBV10-1 to TRBJ1-1; D is possibly TRBD1 (6 bases). The TCR comes from a woman between 70 and 85 years old in good health and CMV-seropositive. Material: PBMCs. Here the CDR3 reads CASSQGLGNTEAFF. The CDR3 DNA follows: TGCGCCAGCTCCCAGGGGCTTGGGAACACTGAAGCTTTCTTT.